One and the same sample provided the 23 T cell receptor beta chains below, sequenced in a study of response to subunit inactivated influenza vaccine. TCRdb used MiXCR to reprocess the RT-PCR reads, holding one entry per CDR3 protein. The sample yields around 530,000 distinct CDR3 sequences, more than 15% seen once. Specimen: CD4+ T cells sorted from PBMCs, collected less than 30 months after vaccination. Source of these receptors: a man aged 50-75 years who received an inactivated influenza vaccine.

V and J are TRBV10-3 and TRBJ2-7; 9 bases align to TRBD1. Germline V gene lookup returns CDR1 ENHRY and CDR2 SYGVKD. V trimming: 4 bases; J trimming: 4 bases; junction bases outside the gene matches: 2. The CDR3 consists of 13 residues. CDR3 in DNA: TGTGCCATCAGTGTACAGGGGGCATACGAGCAGTACTTC. As protein: CAISVQGAYEQYF.

The V call is TRBV29-1, the J call TRBJ2-5, with D unclear. This CDR3 comprises 12 residues. Deletions cut 6 bases from V and 2 bases from J, with 10 bases between. Germline V gene sequence: CDR1 SQVTM, CDR2 ANQGSEA. The CDR3 nucleotides read TGCAGCGTAGATTATAAGCAAGAGACCCAGTACTTC. Residues: CSVDYKQETQYF.

The chain combines TRBV5-1 with TRBJ2-5; D gene uncertain. Germline V gives CDR1 SGHRS, CDR2 YFSETQ. V lost 4 bases and J 1 base, leaving 8 bases between the germline ends. CDR3 length: 13 amino acids. The CDR3 protein is CASSRSFQETQYF. The CDR3 DNA sequence: TGCGCCAGCAGCAGGTCATTCCAAGAGACCCAGTACTTC.

This clonotype was seen just once. V usage is TRBV5-6 and J usage is TRBJ2-5, with D maybe TRBD2 (5 bases). Germline V gene data show CDR1 as SGHDT and CDR2 as YYEEEE. This CDR3 has 13 amino acids. V gave up 0 bases and J gave up 8 bases, with 11 bases separating them. The CDR3 loop is CASSLVSVITQYF. CDR3 coding DNA: TGTGCCAGCAGCTTGGTTAGCGTAATAACCCAGTACTTC. Looking up the rest from reference TRBV5-6 and TRBJ2-5 gives the full variable domain: DAGVTQSPTHLIKTRGQQVTLRCSPKSGHDTVSWYQQALGQGPQFIFQYYEEEERQRGNFPDRFSGHQFPNYSSELNVNALLLGDSALYLCASSLVSVITQYFGPGTRLLVL.

This clonotype turned up a few times. The chain recombines TRBV4-2 with TRBJ2-7; the D is unclear. Germline V CDR1 and CDR2: LGHNA, YNFKEQ. V was trimmed by 1 base and J by 2 bases, leaving 15 bases between them. The CDR3 has 16 amino acids. The CDR3 bases are TGTGCCAGCAGCCAAGGAGTCCTGGGTCAAACCTACGAGCAGTACTTC. As protein: CASSQGVLGQTYEQYF.

This clonotype was found a few times. The rearrangement links TRBV21-1 to TRBJ2-4. TRBV21-1 is a pseudogene segment. The CDR3 spans 15 residues. The CDR3 protein is CASSKVERQRNIQYF. CDR3 in DNA: TGTGCCAGCAGCAAAGTTGAGCGCCAAAGGAACATTCAGTACTTC.

V usage is TRBV20-1 and J usage is TRBJ2-1; unclear D gene. This CDR3 comprises 13 residues. Germline V gene data show CDR1 as DFQATT and CDR2 as SNEGSKA (reference sequence). V was shortened by 1 base and J by 9 bases, with 13 bases between the two germline ends. CDR3: CSARGLQVTEQFF. The CDR3 DNA sequence: TGCAGTGCTAGAGGTTTGCAGGTCACTGAGCAGTTCTTC.

This clonotype was detected a few times. This chain connects TRBV14 to TRBJ2-5, with 7 bases aligning to TRBD1. The CDR3 covers 15 residues. Germline trimming cut 3 bases from V and 5 bases from J; bases unmatched to any gene: 9. The germline V gene has CDR1 SGHDN and CDR2 FVKESK. The CDR3 DNA reads as TGTGCCAGCAGCCATCAAACAGGGGTTTACGAGACCCAGTACTTC. It specifies CASSHQTGVYETQYF.

J is TRBJ1-1 and V is TRBV20-1, with a weak D call TRBD1 (6 bases). The germline V gene encodes CDR1 DFQATT and CDR2 SNEGSKA (reference sequence). Trimming removed 0 bases at V and 3 bases at J, with 11 bases between. The CDR3 contains 14 residues. CDR3 protein: CSARDPRGYTEAFF. Here the CDR3 DNA reads TGCAGTGCTAGAGATCCCAGGGGTTACACTGAAGCTTTCTTT.

In nucleotides, the CDR3 is TGTGCCAGCAGCGTAGAAGGGACAGGACTTCGTGGCTACACCTTC. It is translated as CASSVEGTGLRGYTF. The chain links TRBV9 to TRBJ1-2, with 8 bases identical to TRBD1. Germline loops: CDR1 SGDLS, CDR2 YYNGEE. The CDR3 length is 15 residues. V shed 0 bases and J 7 bases; nucleotides not matched to a gene: 8.

This clonotype was detected only a few times. This rearrangement joins TRBV29-1 to TRBJ1-4; D perhaps matches TRBD1 (6 bases). The germline gives CDR1 SQVTM, CDR2 ANQGSEA. Trimming removed 6 bases from V and 2 bases from J, with 10 bases in between. The CDR3 loop spans 13 amino acids. The CDR3 loop reads CSVTGWTNEKLFF. The CDR3 region has the DNA TGCAGCGTCACAGGGTGGACTAATGAAAAACTGTTTTTT.

This clonotype has just a few counts. The chain links TRBV20-1 to TRBJ2-1; no reliable D call. The CDR3 totals 14 residues. Trimming removed 3 bases from V and 0 bases from J, with 9 bases in between. CDR1 and CDR2 from the germline V gene are DFQATT and SNEGSKA (reference sequence). CDR3 nucleotide sequence: TGCAGTGCTAGTAAGGACGGCTCCTACAATGAGCAGTTCTTC. This translates into CSASKDGSYNEQFF.

The chain joins TRBV15 to TRBJ1-1, with 8 bases fitting TRBD1. This CDR3 has 14 amino acids. Trimming removed 2 bases from V and 5 bases from J; junction bases left unmatched: 4. The germline CDR1 and CDR2 sequences are LNHNV and YYDKDF (reference sequence). The DNA for the CDR3 is TGTGCCACCAGCAGACGGACAGGGCGGACTGAAGCTTTCTTT. Its protein is CATSRRTGRTEAFF.

This clonotype was detected a few times. CDR3 nucleotides: TGTGCCAGCAGGGTTCAGGGGTTAGGAGAGACCCAGTACTTC. This translates into CASRVQGLGETQYF. The rearrangement uses TRBV27 and TRBJ2-5, with D tentatively TRBD1 (6 bases). The CDR3 totals 14 residues. V gave up 6 bases and J gave up 4 bases, with 15 bases separating them. Germline V gives CDR1 MNHEY, CDR2 SMNVEV (reference sequence).

Only a few counts were recorded for this clonotype. The chain employs TRBV10-3 and TRBJ2-1, with 8 bases identical to TRBD2. Germline CDR1 ENHRY, CDR2 SYGVKD. The CDR3 totals 13 residues. V dropped 8 bases and J dropped 5; count of bases not matched to a gene: 5. The CDR3 region is CAIGGRRNNEQFF. The CDR3 coding sequence is TGTGCCATCGGCGGGAGGAGGAACAATGAGCAGTTCTTC.

The chain uses TRBV12-3 or TRBV12-4 and TRBJ2-5; tentatively, D is TRBD1 or TRBD2 (5 bases each). V was cut by 2 bases and J by 5 bases, with 12 bases left in between. This CDR3 region has 14 residues. The CDR3 region is CASSLSGGTETQYF. The CDR3 DNA reads as TGTGCCAGCAGTTTAAGTGGGGGAACGGAGACCCAGTACTTC.

This clonotype was found many times. The chain couples TRBV11-2 to TRBJ2-5, with D perhaps matching TRBD1 or TRBD2 (5 bases each). The CDR3 contains 13 residues. Looked up from germline, CDR1 is SGHAT and CDR2 is FQNNGV. V lost 3 bases, J lost 2 bases, and 7 bases lay in between. CDR3 coding DNA: TGTGCCAGCAGCTTGGGGGAACAAGAGACCCAGTACTTC. Amino acids: CASSLGEQETQYF.

CDR3 in DNA: TGCAGTGCTAGATTGAGGGCAGGGGACACTGAAGCTTTCTTT. This translates into CSARLRAGDTEAFF. This rearrangement joins TRBV20-1 to TRBJ1-1; tentatively, D is TRBD1 (6 bases). V lost 2 bases to trimming and J lost 3 bases, with 13 bases between them. The CDR3 consists of 14 residues. CDR1 is DFQATT, CDR2 SNEGSKA, per germline (reference sequence).

This CDR3 is CASSGPSQETQYF. In DNA form, the CDR3 reads TGTGCCTCTTCAGGACCTTCCCAAGAGACCCAGTACTTC. The chain carries TRBV15 and TRBJ2-5, with D unresolved. Trimming cost V 11 bases and J 1 base, with 14 bases left between them. Germline V gene lookup returns CDR1 LNHNV and CDR2 YYDKDF (reference sequence). The CDR3 contains 13 residues.

This clonotype was counted between two and nine times. V is TRBV15 and J is TRBJ2-4; D may be TRBD1 or TRBD2 (5 bases each). The ends were cut back, 1 base at V and 3 bases at J, with 10 bases in the middle. The germline CDR1 and CDR2 sequences are LNHNV and YYDKDF (reference sequence). This CDR3 spans 15 amino acids. The CDR3 here is CATSRGQGDKNIQYF. CDR3 in DNA: TGTGCCACCAGCAGAGGTCAGGGAGACAAAAACATTCAGTACTTC.

This clonotype showed up just a few times. This chain connects TRBV6-5 to TRBJ1-6; D possibly corresponds to TRBD1 (5 bases). The CDR3 covers 17 residues. In germline, CDR1 is MNHEY, CDR2 SVGAGI. V lost 0 bases, J lost 9 bases, and 18 bases lay in between. The CDR3 DNA is TGTGCCAGCAGTTACTCACCCTCGACAGACAGACCTTCACCCCTCCACTTT. Translating it yields CASSYSPSTDRPSPLHF.

Only one count was recorded for this clonotype. The chain links TRBV7-8 to TRBJ2-7; a weak D match, TRBD2 (6 bases). The CDR3 has 14 amino acids. CDR1 is SGHVS and CDR2 is FQNEAQ in the germline V gene. V was shortened by 2 bases and J by 4 bases, with 12 bases between the two germline ends. Here the CDR3 reads CASSLFVGSYEQYF. The CDR3, as DNA: TGTGCCAGCAGCTTATTTGTCGGGAGTTACGAGCAGTACTTC.

This chain connects TRBV4-3 to TRBJ2-2; the D is unclear. With 4 bases removed from V and 7 bases from J, the gap between germline ends came to 13 bases. CDR1 is LGHNA and CDR2 is YSLEER in the germline V gene. This CDR3 region has 14 residues. For the CDR3, the DNA is TGCGCCAGCAGCCTAAGACATTCCCTCGGGGAGCTGTTTTTT. Translating gives CASSLRHSLGELFF.